Shown below are 16 T cell receptor beta chains from a single sample sequenced in a study of blood T cell repertoires in COVID-19. Some clones are missing from TCRdb's copy, which holds only in-frame ones; the method was immunoSEQ multiplex PCR. Counted here are 200,000 to 300,000 clones, 80% to 85% occurring once; the ten biggest clones make up 25% to 35%. The source material was peripheral blood. These receptors were obtained from a man in his forties or fifties with acute or convalescent COVID-19.

The J gene is TRBJ2-2, the V gene TRBV4-1, with 7 bases fitting TRBD1. CDR3 length: 16 amino acids. V dropped 3 bases and J dropped 1; count of bases not matched to a gene: 5. The germline V gene encodes CDR1 MGHRA and CDR2 YSYEKL. CDR3 sequence (DNA): TGCGCCAGCAGCCATGCCGGGACAGTGAACACCGGGGAGCTGTTTTTT. Translated, it gives CASSHAGTVNTGELFF.

The CDR3 loop reads CASSQERGRGAFF. The CDR3 DNA is TGCGCCAGCAGCCAAGAAAGGGGGCGGGGAGCTTTCTTT. V is TRBV4-3 and J is TRBJ1-1; 7 bases are shared with TRBD1. Trimming cost V 0 bases and J 10 bases; bases outside gene matches: 5. This CDR3 has 13 residues. Per germline, CDR1 LGHNA and CDR2 YSLEER.

The CDR3, as DNA: TGTGCCAGCAGAAAGTCTAACAGGGGGAACTACGAGCAGTACTTC. It encodes CASRKSNRGNYEQYF. This chain uses TRBV2 with TRBJ2-7; 8 nucleotides match TRBD1. Germline V gene data show CDR1 as SNHLY and CDR2 as FYNNEI. Trimming cost V 6 bases and J 3 bases; bases outside gene matches: 10. The CDR3 loop spans 15 amino acids. Looking up the rest from reference TRBV2 and TRBJ2-7 gives the full variable domain: EPEVTQTPSHQVTQMGQEVILRCVPISNHLYFYWYRQILGQKVEFLVSFYNNEISEKSEIFDDQFSVERPDGSNFTLKIRSTKLEDSAMYFCASRKSNRGNYEQYFGPGTRLTVT.

This sequence joins TRBV27 and TRBJ1-2, with 11 positions matching TRBD1. V lost 5 bases, J lost 8 bases, and 7 bases stayed unmatched. The CDR3 is made up of 14 amino acids. Germline lookup yields CDR1 MNHEY and CDR2 SMNVEV (reference sequence). The CDR3 DNA reads as TGTGCCAGCAGTCTAGGACAGGGGGCGCGAGGCTACACCTTC. Protein sequence: CASSLGQGARGYTF.

The V and J genes are TRBV19 and TRBJ2-6, with 7 bases identical to TRBD1. J lost 2 bases, V lost 6 bases, and 7 bases had no gene match. The CDR3 length is 16 residues. Germline V gene lookup returns CDR1 LNHDA and CDR2 SQIVND (reference sequence). CDR3 nucleotide sequence: TGTGCCAGTAGAGACAGGGTAGGACCTGGGGCCAACGTCCTGACTTTC. It yields the protein CASRDRVGPGANVLTF.

The V gene is TRBV15, the J gene TRBJ2-7; D might be TRBD1 (5 bases). The CDR3 runs to 15 residues. Trimming took off 0 bases at V and 5 bases at J, with 14 bases between the two ends. The germline V gene has CDR1 LNHNV and CDR2 YYDKDF (reference sequence). The CDR3 here is CATSRESLTGDEQYF. The CDR3 nucleotides are TGTGCCACCAGCAGAGAAAGTTTAACAGGCGACGAGCAGTACTTC.

Points on this clone: This sample includes further DNA sequences coding for the same CDR3. The CDR3 protein is CASSQAGVQETQYF. CDR3 nucleotide sequence: TGTGCCAGCAGCCAGGCCGGGGTCCAAGAGACCCAGTACTTC. The chain carries TRBV14 and TRBJ2-5, with D perhaps TRBD2 (5 bases). CDR1 is SGHDN and CDR2 is FVKESK in the germline V gene. V was shortened by 3 bases and J by 1 base, with 9 bases between the two germline ends. This CDR3 has 14 residues.

The V and J genes are TRBV19 and TRBJ2-2; TRBD2 matches 8 bases. This CDR3 has 17 amino acids. The germline V gene encodes CDR1 LNHDA and CDR2 SQIVND (reference sequence). Losses at the gene ends were 5 bases for V and 3 bases for J; bases not matched to a gene: 11. The chain's CDR3 is CASSAVGRAGDTGELFF. CDR3 coding DNA: TGTGCCAGTAGTGCCGTTGGACGAGCGGGAGACACCGGGGAGCTGTTTTTT.

The chain is built from TRBV10-3 and TRBJ2-2; the match to TRBD2 covers 10 bases. The V gene's germline CDR1 is ENHRY and CDR2 SYGVKD. The CDR3 covers 17 residues. V was clipped by 5 bases and J by 4 bases; unmatched bases: 10. This CDR3 reads CAISTSLAGGGTGELFF. In nucleotides, the CDR3 is TGTGCCATCAGTACATCATTAGCGGGAGGTGGCACCGGGGAGCTGTTTTTT.

The chain couples TRBV13 to TRBJ1-6, with D possibly matching TRBD1 (6 bases). The germline V gene encodes CDR1 PRHDT and CDR2 FYEKMQ (reference sequence). V lost 4 bases and J 6 bases, leaving 13 bases between the germline ends. The CDR3 extends over 15 amino acids. The CDR3, as DNA: TGTGCCAGCAGCTGGAGGGGGGGACGTAATTCACCCCTCCACTTT. Its translation is CASSWRGGRNSPLHF.

This sequence joins TRBV2 and TRBJ1-5; no firm D call. V lost 3 bases and J 3 bases, leaving 12 bases between the germline ends. The V gene's germline CDR1 is SNHLY and CDR2 FYNNEI. CDR3 length: 15 residues. The CDR3 loop reads CASSDRGSDNQPQHF. In DNA form, the CDR3 reads TGTGCCAGCAGTGATAGAGGGTCCGACAATCAGCCCCAGCATTTT. Looking up the rest from reference TRBV2 and TRBJ1-5 gives the full variable domain: EPEVTQTPSHQVTQMGQEVILRCVPISNHLYFYWYRQILGQKVEFLVSFYNNEISEKSEIFDDQFSVERPDGSNFTLKIRSTKLEDSAMYFCASSDRGSDNQPQHFGDGTRLSIL.

The chain combines TRBV19 with TRBJ1-3; 9 bases map to TRBD1. After removal of 9 bases from V and 2 bases from J, the junction contained 2 bases not matched to a gene. Germline lookup yields CDR1 LNHDA and CDR2 SQIVND (reference sequence). CDR3 length equals 13 residues. The CDR3 nucleotides read TGTGCCAGCGGACAGGGGACTGGAAACACCATATATTTT. This codes for CASGQGTGNTIYF.

V and J are TRBV19 and TRBJ1-5, with no clear D. Between the trimmed V and J ends, which lost 3 bases and 5 bases, there was a span of 17 bases. The V gene's germline CDR1 is LNHDA and CDR2 SQIVND (reference sequence). This CDR3 is 16 amino acids long. The CDR3 spells CASSIPPTDFYQPQHF. CDR3 in DNA: TGTGCCAGTAGTATCCCCCCCACAGATTTCTATCAGCCCCAGCATTTT.

This chain uses TRBV7-2 with TRBJ1-2; TRBD1 matches at 7 bases. The CDR3 has 14 residues. V lost 5 bases to trimming and J lost 6 bases; unmatched junction nucleotides: 9. Germline CDR1 reads SGHTA; CDR2 reads FQGNSA. The CDR3 sequence: CASSPQADRNGYTF. CDR3 sequence (DNA): TGTGCCAGCAGCCCCCAGGCGGACAGGAATGGCTACACCTTC.

The chain is built from TRBV20-1 and TRBJ2-5, with a tentative D call TRBD1 (5 bases). CDR3 length equals 10 residues. The V gene lost 5 bases and the J gene lost 7 bases, with 8 bases spanning the gap. Germline values: CDR1 DFQATT, CDR2 SNEGSKA (reference sequence). CDR3 residues: CSAGRGTQYF. DNA for the CDR3: TGCAGTGCTGGAAGGGGGACCCAGTACTTC.

V and J are TRBV6-6 and TRBJ1-1; D gene uncertain. The V and J ends lost 4 bases and 4 bases respectively, with 13 bases between them. The CDR3 is 14 amino acids. Per the germline V gene, CDR1 is MNHNY and CDR2 is SVGAGI (reference sequence). CDR3 DNA sequence: TGTGCCAGCAGTTCGTATACTGTAAGCACTGAAGCTTTCTTT. Translation: CASSSYTVSTEAFF.